The 6 T cell receptor beta chains in this list originate from one sample, sequenced in a study of cytomegalovirus exposure and HLA in healthy donors. A multiplex PCR was run with 60 Vbeta primers and 13 Jbeta primers. The assay was immunoSEQ multiplex PCR, and TCRdb's table has in-frame clones only and misses some. The sample holds some 100,000 clones, about 72% seen once. Sequenced: PBMCs. These receptors were obtained from a man aged 50-60 years in good health and CMV-seropositive.

There are a few counts of this clone. This chain links TRBV6-6 with TRBJ1-3; D may be TRBD1 (6 bases). Trimming shortened V by 2 bases and J by 0 bases, and 8 bases separated the two germline ends. This CDR3 comprises 15 residues. Germline V gene sequence: CDR1 MNHNY, CDR2 SVGAGI (reference sequence). For the CDR3, the DNA is TGTGCCAGCAGTTACGTGGGGGCCTCTGGAAACACCATATATTTT. Translating gives CASSYVGASGNTIYF.

The chain has TRBV10-3 and TRBJ2-7, with D unresolved. Trimming left V 4 bases short and J 2 bases short, with 15 bases between. Germline V CDR1 and CDR2: ENHRY, SYGVKD. CDR3 size: 15 residues. The CDR3 DNA is TGTGCCATCAGTGCCGTTGGGCGCGTTACCTACGAGCAGTACTTC. Translating it yields CAISAVGRVTYEQYF.

This clone was detected only a few times. The gene calls are TRBV5-1 and TRBJ2-5, with a tentative D call TRBD1 (6 bases). With the DNA end fitting TRBJ2-7 better, the J assignment may be wrong. This CDR3 is built from 14 residues. Germline CDR1 reads SGHRS; CDR2 reads YFSETQ. The CDR3 loop reads CASSLGQGIDEQYF. CDR3 coding DNA: TGCGCCAGCAGCTTGGGCCAGGGGATCGACGAGCAGTACTTC.

The rearrangement links TRBV7-9 to TRBJ2-1; TRBD1 agrees at 10 bases. CDR3 length: 15 residues. Trimming cost V 5 bases and J 2 bases; bases outside gene matches: 3. CDR1 is SEHNR, CDR2 FQNEAQ, per germline (reference sequence). CDR3 sequence: CASSLGQGAYNEQFF. DNA of the CDR3: TGTGCCAGCAGCCTCGGACAGGGGGCCTACAATGAGCAGTTCTTC.

The chain links TRBV29-1 to TRBJ2-7; the match to TRBD1 covers 10 bases. Germline CDR1 is SQVTM and CDR2 is ANQGSEA. The CDR3 sequence is 13 residues long. Trimming at V came to 6 bases and at J to 5 bases, leaving 7 bases not matched to a gene. The CDR3 sequence is CSVTGQGNDEQYF. CDR3 coding DNA: TGCAGCGTCACGGGACAGGGGAACGACGAGCAGTACTTC.

This sequence joins TRBV5-1 and TRBJ2-5; no clear D. Germline V gene sequence: CDR1 SGHRS, CDR2 YFSETQ. This CDR3 is built from 13 residues. Trimming stripped 3 bases from V and 1 base from J, with 7 bases between. CDR3 coding DNA: TGCGCCAGCAGCTCGGAGATCCAAGAGACCCAGTACTTC. Protein: CASSSEIQETQYF.